The sequence of this T cell receptor (beta chain) was determined in a study of T-cell reconstitution after alpha-beta-depleted transplantation in children. This clonotype appeared many times. This sample's TCRbeta library carried unique molecular identifier barcodes. TCRdb recomputed calls from the PCR reads with MiXCR, one row per CDR3 protein. Of some 400,000 distinct CDR3 sequences in the sample, approximately 20% were seen once. Germline trimming cut 4 bases from V and 6 bases from J; bases unmatched to any gene: 8. This CDR3 is built from 16 residues. The germline gives CDR1 SGDLS, CDR2 YYNGEE. Sequencing used PBMCs from the stem cell graft donor, obtained from the stem cell graft. The chain is built from TRBV9 and TRBJ2-3; the match to TRBD2 covers 13 bases. The sequence was obtained from a human donor who donated a stem cell graft to a child with acute myeloid leukemia. CDR3 nucleotides: TGTGCCAGCAGCACTAGCGGGAGGGCCAGTGGGGATACGCAGTATTTT. Amino acids: CASSTSGRASGDTQYF.